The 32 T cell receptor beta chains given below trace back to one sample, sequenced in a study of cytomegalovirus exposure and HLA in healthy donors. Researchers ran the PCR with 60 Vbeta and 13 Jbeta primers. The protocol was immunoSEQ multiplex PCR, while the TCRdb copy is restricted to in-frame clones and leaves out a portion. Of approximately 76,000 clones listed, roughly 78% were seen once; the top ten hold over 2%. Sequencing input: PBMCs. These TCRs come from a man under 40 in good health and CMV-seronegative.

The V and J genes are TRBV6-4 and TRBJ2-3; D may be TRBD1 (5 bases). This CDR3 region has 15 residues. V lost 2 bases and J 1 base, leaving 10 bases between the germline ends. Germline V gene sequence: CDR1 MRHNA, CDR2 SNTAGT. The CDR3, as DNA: TGTGCCAGCAGTGACGGGGCGATGGGCACAGATACGCAGTATTTT. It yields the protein CASSDGAMGTDTQYF.

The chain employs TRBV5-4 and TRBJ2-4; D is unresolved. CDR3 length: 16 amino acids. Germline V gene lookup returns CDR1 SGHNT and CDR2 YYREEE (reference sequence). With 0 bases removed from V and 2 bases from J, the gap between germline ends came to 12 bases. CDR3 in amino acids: CASSLAGGVPKNIQYF. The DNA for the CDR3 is TGTGCCAGCAGCTTGGCCGGCGGCGTACCCAAAAACATTCAGTACTTC. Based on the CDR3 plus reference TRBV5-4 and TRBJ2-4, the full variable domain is ETGVTQSPTHLIKTRGQQVTLRCSSQSGHNTVSWYQQALGQGPQFIFQYYREEENGRGNFPPRFSGLQFPNYSSELNVNALELDDSALYLCASSLAGGVPKNIQYFGAGTRLSVL.

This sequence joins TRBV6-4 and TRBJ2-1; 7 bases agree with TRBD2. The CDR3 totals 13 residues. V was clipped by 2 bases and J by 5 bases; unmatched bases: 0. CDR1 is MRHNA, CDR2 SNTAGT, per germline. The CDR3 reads CASSDGTNNEQFF. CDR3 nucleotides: TGTGCCAGCAGTGACGGGACTAACAATGAGCAGTTCTTC.

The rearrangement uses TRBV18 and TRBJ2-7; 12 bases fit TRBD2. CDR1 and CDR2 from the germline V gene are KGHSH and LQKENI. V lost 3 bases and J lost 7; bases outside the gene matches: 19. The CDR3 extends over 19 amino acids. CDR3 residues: CASSPRGPGLAGAVGEQYF. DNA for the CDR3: TGTGCCAGCTCACCTAGGGGTCCGGGACTAGCGGGTGCCGTAGGAGAGCAGTACTTC.

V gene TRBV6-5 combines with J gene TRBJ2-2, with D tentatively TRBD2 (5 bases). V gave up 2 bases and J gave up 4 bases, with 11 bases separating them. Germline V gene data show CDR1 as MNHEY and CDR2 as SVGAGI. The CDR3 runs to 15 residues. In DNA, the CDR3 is TGTGCCAGCAGTTACGACTACCCGGGCACCGGGGAGCTGTTTTTT. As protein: CASSYDYPGTGELFF.

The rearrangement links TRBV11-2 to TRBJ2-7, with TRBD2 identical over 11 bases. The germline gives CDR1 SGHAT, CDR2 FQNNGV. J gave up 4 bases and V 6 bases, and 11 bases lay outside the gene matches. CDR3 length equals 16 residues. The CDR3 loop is CASRLKVGLADYEQYF. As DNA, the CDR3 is TGTGCCAGCAGGCTAAAGGTGGGACTAGCGGATTACGAGCAGTACTTC.

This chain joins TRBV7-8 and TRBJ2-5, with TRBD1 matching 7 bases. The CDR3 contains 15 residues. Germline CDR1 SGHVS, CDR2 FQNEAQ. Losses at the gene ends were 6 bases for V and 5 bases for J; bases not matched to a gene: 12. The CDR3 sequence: CASRFIRGMEETQYF. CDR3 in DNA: TGTGCCAGCAGATTTATCAGGGGGATGGAGGAGACCCAGTACTTC.

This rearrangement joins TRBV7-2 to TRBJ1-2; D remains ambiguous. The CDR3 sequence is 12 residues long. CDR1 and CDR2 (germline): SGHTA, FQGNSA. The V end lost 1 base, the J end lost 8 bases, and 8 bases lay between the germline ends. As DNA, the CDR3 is TGTGCCAGCAGCTTAGTGTCAGTAGGCTACACCTTC. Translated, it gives CASSLVSVGYTF.

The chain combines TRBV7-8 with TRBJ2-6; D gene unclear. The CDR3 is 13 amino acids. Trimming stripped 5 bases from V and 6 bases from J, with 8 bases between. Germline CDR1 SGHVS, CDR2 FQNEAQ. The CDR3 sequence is CASSPSSANVLTF. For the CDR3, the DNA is TGTGCCAGCAGCCCTTCGTCGGCCAACGTCCTGACTTTC.

The DNA for the CDR3 is TGTGCCAGCAGGCCGAGCTCTGGAAACACCATATATTTT. Encoded protein: CASRPSSGNTIYF. The chain has TRBV6-1 and TRBJ1-3; D is undetermined. Trimming pared 6 bases from V and 0 bases from J, leaving 6 bases between. The CDR3 length is 13 residues. Germline CDR1 reads MNHNS; CDR2 reads SASEGT.

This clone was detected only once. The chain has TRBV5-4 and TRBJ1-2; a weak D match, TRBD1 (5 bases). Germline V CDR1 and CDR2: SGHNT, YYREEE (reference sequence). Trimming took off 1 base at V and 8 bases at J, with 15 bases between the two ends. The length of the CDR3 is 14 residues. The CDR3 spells CASSLNTGWAGYTF. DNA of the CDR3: TGTGCCAGCAGCTTGAATACAGGCTGGGCGGGCTACACCTTC.

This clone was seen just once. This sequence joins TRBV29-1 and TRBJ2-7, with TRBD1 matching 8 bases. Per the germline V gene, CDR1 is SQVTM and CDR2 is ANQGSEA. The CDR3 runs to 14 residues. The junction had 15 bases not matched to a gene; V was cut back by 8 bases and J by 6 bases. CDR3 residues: CSPLGLRQGLEQYF. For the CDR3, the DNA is TGCAGCCCCCTGGGGTTGCGACAGGGGCTCGAGCAGTACTTC.

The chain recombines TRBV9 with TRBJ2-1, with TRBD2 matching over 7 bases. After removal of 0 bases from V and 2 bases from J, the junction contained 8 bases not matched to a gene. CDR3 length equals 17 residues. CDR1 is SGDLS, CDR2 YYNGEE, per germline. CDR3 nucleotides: TGTGCCAGCAGCGTAGGCCGGACTAGTAATCCCTACAATGAGCAGTTCTTC. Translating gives CASSVGRTSNPYNEQFF.

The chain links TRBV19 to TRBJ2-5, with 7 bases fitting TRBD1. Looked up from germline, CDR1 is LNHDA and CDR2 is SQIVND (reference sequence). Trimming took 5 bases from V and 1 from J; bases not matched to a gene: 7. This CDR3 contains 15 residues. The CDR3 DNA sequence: TGTGCCAGTAGTGACAGGGACGGGCCCCAAGAGACCCAGTACTTC. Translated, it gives CASSDRDGPQETQYF.

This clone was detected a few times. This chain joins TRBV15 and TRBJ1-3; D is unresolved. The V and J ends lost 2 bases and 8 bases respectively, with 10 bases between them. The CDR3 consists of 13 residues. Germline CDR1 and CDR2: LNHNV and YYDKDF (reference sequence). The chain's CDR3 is CATSRSGVDTIYF. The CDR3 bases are TGTGCCACCAGCAGAAGCGGGGTAGACACCATATATTTT.

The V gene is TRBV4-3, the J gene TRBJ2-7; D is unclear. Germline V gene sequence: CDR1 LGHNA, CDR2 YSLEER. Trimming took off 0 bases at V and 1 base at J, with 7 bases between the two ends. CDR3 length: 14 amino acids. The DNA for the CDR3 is TGCGCCAGCAGCCAAGAGCGGTCATCCTACGAGCAGTACTTC. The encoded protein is CASSQERSSYEQYF.

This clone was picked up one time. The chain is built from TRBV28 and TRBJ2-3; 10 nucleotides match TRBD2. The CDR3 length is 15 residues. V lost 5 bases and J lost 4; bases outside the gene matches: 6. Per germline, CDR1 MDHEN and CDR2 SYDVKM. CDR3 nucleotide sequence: TGTGCCAGCAGTCTAACTAGCGGGGTTCCAGATACGCAGTATTTT. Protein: CASSLTSGVPDTQYF. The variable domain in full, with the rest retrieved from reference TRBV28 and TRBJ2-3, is DVKVTQSSRYLVKRTGEKVFLECVQDMDHENMFWYRQDPGLGLRLIYFSYDVKMKEKGDIPEGYSVSREKKERFSLILESASTNQTSMYLCASSLTSGVPDTQYFGPGTRLTVL.

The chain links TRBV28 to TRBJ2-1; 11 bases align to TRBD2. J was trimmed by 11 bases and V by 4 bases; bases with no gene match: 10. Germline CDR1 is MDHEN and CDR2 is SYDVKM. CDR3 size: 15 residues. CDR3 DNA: TGTGCCAGCAGTTCTCGCCTGCTAGCGGGAGGAAAGCAGTTCTTC. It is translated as CASSSRLLAGGKQFF.

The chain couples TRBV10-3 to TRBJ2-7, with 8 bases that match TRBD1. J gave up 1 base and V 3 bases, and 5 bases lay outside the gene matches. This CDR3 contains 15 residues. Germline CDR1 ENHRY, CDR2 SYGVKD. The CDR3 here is CAISDPGQVSYEQYF. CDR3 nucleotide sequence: TGTGCCATCAGTGATCCGGGACAGGTTTCCTACGAGCAGTACTTC.

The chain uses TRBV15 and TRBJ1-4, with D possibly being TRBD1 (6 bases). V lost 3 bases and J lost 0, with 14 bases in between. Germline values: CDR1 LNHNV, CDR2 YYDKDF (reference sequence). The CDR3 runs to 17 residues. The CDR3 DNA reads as TGTGCCACCAGCAGTCCTGGGTGGGACACAACTAATGAAAAACTGTTTTTT. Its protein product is CATSSPGWDTTNEKLFF.

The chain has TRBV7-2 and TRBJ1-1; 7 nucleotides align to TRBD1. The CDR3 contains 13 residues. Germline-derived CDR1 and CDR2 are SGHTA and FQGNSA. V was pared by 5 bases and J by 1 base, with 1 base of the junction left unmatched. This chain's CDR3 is CASSRQGNTEAFF. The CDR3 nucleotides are TGTGCCAGCAGCCGACAGGGGAACACTGAAGCTTTCTTT.

CDR3 nucleotide sequence: TGTGCCAGCAGCGTTGGAACAGGGATGGTCTATGGCTACACCTTC. Protein: CASSVGTGMVYGYTF. The chain couples TRBV9 to TRBJ1-2; D possibly corresponds to TRBD1 (6 bases). Trimming removed 2 bases from V and 4 bases from J, with 15 bases in between. This CDR3 spans 15 amino acids. Per germline, CDR1 SGDLS and CDR2 YYNGEE. Drawing the rest from reference TRBV9 and TRBJ1-2, the complete variable domain is DSGVTQTPKHLITATGQRVTLRCSPRSGDLSVYWYQQSLDQGLQFLIQYYNGEERAKGNILERFSAQQFPDLHSELNLSSLELGDSALYFCASSVGTGMVYGYTFGSGTRLTVV.

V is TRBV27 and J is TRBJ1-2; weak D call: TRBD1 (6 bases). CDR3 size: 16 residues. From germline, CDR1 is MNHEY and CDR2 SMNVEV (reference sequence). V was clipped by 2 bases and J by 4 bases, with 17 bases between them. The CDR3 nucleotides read TGTGCCAGCAGTTTAAGGGGGGGCCCGAAACTCTATGGCTACACCTTC. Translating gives CASSLRGGPKLYGYTF.

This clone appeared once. CDR3 sequence (DNA): TGCGCCAGCAGCCCCCGGACAGACCGCGAGCAGTACTTC. Translated: CASSPRTDREQYF. The gene calls are TRBV5-1 and TRBJ2-7; perhaps TRBD1 as D (6 bases). The V and J ends lost 4 bases and 6 bases respectively, with 14 bases between them. Germline loops: CDR1 SGHRS, CDR2 YFSETQ. The CDR3 has 13 amino acids.

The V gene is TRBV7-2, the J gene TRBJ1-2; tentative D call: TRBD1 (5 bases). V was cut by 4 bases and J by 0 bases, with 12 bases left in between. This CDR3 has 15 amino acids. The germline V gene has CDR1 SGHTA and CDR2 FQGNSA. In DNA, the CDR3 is TGTGCCAGCAGCTACCCACAGGCCTCTAACTATGGCTACACCTTC. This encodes CASSYPQASNYGYTF.

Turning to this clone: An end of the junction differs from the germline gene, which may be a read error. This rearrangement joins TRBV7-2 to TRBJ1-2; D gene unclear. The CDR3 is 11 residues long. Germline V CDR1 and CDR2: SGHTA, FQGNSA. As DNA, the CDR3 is TGTGCCAGCAGCTTAGGAGGGATTCAGCTCTTC. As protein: CASSLGGIQLF.

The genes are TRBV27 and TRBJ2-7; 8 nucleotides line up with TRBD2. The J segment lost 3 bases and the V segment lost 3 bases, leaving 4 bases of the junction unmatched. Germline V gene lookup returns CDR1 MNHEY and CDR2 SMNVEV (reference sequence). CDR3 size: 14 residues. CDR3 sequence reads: CASSFGRGVYEQYF. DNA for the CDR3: TGTGCCAGCAGTTTCGGGAGGGGGGTCTACGAGCAGTACTTC.

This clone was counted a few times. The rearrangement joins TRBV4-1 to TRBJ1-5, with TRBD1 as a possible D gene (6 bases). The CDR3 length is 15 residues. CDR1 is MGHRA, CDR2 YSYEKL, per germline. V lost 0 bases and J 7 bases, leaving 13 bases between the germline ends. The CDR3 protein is CASSQDRDTWQPQHF. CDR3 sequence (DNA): TGCGCCAGCAGCCAAGACCGGGACACTTGGCAGCCCCAGCATTTT.

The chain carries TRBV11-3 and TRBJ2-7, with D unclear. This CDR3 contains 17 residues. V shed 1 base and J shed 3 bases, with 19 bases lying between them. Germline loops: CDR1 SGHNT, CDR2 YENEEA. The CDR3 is CASSLVYSLEENYEQYF. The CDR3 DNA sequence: TGTGCCAGCAGCTTAGTTTATAGTTTAGAGGAGAACTACGAGCAGTACTTC.

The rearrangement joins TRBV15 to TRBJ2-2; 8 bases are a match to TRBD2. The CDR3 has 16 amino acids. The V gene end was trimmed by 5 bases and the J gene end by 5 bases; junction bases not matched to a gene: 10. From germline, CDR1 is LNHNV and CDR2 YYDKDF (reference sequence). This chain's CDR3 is CATSYSGGPRTGELFF. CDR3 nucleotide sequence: TGTGCCACCAGCTACTCGGGAGGGCCTCGGACCGGGGAGCTGTTTTTT.

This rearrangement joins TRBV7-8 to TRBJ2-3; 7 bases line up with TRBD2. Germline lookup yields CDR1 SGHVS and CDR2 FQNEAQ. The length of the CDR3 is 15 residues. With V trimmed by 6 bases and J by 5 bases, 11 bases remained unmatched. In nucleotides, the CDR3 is TGTGCCAGCAGGACTGCAGCGGGGTGGTTAGATACGCAGTATTTT. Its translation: CASRTAAGWLDTQYF.

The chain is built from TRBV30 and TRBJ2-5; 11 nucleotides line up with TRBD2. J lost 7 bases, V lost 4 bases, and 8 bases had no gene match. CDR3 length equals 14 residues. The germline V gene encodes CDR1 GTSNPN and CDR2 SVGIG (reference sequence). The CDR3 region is CAWTSGGFSLTQYF. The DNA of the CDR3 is TGTGCCTGGACTAGCGGGGGGTTTTCTTTGACCCAGTACTTC.